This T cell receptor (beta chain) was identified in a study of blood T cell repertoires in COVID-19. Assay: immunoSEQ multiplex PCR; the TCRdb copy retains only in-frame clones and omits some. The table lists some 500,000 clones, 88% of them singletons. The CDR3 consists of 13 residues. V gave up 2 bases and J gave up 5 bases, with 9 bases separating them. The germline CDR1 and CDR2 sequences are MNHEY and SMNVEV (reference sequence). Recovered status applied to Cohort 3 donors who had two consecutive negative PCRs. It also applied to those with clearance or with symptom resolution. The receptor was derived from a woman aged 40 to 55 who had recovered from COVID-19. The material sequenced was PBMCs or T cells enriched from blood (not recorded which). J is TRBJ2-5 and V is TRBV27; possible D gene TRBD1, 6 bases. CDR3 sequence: CASSLLGAETQYF. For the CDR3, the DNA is TGTGCCAGCAGTTTACTGGGGGCGGAGACCCAGTACTTC.